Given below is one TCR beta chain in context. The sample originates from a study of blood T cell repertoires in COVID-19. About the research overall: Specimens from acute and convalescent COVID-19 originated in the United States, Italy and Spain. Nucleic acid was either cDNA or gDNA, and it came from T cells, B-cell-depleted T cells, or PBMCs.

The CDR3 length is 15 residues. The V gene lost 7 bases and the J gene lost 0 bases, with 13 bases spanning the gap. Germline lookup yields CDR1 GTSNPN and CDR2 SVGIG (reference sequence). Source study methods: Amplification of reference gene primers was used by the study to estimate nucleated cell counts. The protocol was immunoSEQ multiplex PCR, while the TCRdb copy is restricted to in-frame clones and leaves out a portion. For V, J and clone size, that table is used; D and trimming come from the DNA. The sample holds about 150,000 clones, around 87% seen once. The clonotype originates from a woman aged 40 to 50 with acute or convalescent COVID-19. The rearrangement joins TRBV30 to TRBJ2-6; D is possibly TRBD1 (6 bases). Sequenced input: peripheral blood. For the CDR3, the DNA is TGTGCCTTCATGGACAGACTCTCTGGGGCCAACGTCCTGACTTTC. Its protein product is CAFMDRLSGANVLTF.